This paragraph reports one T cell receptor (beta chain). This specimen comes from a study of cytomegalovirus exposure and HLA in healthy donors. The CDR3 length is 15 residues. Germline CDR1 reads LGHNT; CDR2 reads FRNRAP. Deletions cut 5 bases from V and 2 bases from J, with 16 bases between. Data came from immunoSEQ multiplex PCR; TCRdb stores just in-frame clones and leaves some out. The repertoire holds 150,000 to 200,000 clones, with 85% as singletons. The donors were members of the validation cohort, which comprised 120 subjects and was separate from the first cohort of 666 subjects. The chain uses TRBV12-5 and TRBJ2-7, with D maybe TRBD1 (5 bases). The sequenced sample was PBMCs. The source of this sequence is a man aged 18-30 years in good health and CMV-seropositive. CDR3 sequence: CASGTGLSLAYEQYF. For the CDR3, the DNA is TGTGCTAGTGGTACAGGTCTTTCTTTAGCCTACGAGCAGTACTTC.